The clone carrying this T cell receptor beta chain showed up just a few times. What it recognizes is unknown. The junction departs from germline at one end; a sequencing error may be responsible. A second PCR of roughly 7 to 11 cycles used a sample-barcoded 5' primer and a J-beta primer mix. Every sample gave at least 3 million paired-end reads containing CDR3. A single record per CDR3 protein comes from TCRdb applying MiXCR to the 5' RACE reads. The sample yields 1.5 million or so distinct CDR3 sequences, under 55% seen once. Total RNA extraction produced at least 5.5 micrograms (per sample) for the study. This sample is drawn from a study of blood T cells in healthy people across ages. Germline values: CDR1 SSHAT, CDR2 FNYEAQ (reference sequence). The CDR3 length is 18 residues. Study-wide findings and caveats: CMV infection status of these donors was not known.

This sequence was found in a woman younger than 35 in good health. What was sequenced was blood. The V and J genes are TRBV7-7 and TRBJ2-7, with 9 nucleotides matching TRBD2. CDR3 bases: TGTGCTAGCAGACTAACCTCCAGCGGGGGGCTATCTCCTGCCGAGCAGTACTTC. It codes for CASRLTSSGGLSPAEQYF.